The 28 T cell receptor beta chains given below trace back to one sample, sequenced in a study of CD8+ T cells in alopecia areata. RNA extraction and reverse transcription yielded cDNA as sequencing template. This table comes from immunoSEQ multiplex PCR, and its TCRdb copy is limited to in-frame clones, with some not included. This sample has 150,000 to 200,000 clones, with less than 80% found just once. The sequencing used CD8+ T cells sorted from blood, collected at week 0. These receptors all come from a human donor with alopecia areata.

This chain connects TRBV25-1 to TRBJ2-5; 10 bases agree with TRBD2. CDR3 length: 16 residues. V trimming: 1 base; J trimming: 10 bases; junction bases outside the gene matches: 12. In germline, CDR1 is MGHDK, CDR2 SYGVNS. CDR3 residues: CASSEFGTSVVGDQYF. The CDR3, as DNA: TGTGCCAGCAGTGAATTTGGGACTAGCGTCGTTGGTGACCAGTACTTC.

The rearrangement links TRBV27 to TRBJ2-2, with TRBD2 as a possible D gene (5 bases). The CDR3 totals 16 residues. Germline V gene sequence: CDR1 MNHEY, CDR2 SMNVEV (reference sequence). V was pared by 2 bases and J by 7 bases, with 17 bases between. The CDR3 is CASSLKGFRSGGELFF. DNA for the CDR3: TGTGCCAGCAGTTTAAAAGGGTTCAGGAGCGGCGGGGAGCTGTTTTTT.

The DNA for the CDR3 is TGCAGCGTGGACCCACGAGAGAACTATGGCTACACCTTC. Translation gives CSVDPRENYGYTF. This sequence joins TRBV29-1 and TRBJ1-2; D uncertain. The ends were cut back, 6 bases at V and 2 bases at J, with 13 bases in the middle. CDR3 length: 13 residues. Germline CDR1 is SQVTM and CDR2 is ANQGSEA. Combining the CDR3 with reference TRBV29-1 and TRBJ1-2 gives the whole variable domain SAVISQKPSRDICQRGTSLTIQCQVDSQVTMMFWYRQQPGQSLTLIATANQGSEATYESGFVIDKFPISRPNLTFSTLTVSNMSPEDSSIYLCSVDPRENYGYTFGSGTRLTVV.

Details on this clone: The same CDR3 can be traced to other DNA sequences in this sample. The chain combines TRBV4-1 with TRBJ2-7, with TRBD1 matching 11 bases. The V gene's germline CDR1 is MGHRA and CDR2 YSYEKL. V lost 4 bases to trimming and J lost 2 bases; unmatched junction nucleotides: 1. The CDR3 length is 14 residues. CDR3 nucleotides: TGCGCCAGCAGCCCGGGACAGGGGGCCTACGAGCAGTACTTC. This codes for CASSPGQGAYEQYF.

The chain combines TRBV5-1 with TRBJ1-1, with D tentatively TRBD1 (6 bases). Germline V gene data show CDR1 as SGHRS and CDR2 as YFSETQ. V dropped 1 base and J dropped 3 bases, with 10 bases sitting between them. This CDR3 is built from 14 residues. The CDR3 loop reads CASSLTGRDTEAFF. The CDR3 bases are TGCGCCAGCAGCTTGACAGGGCGCGACACTGAAGCTTTCTTT.

As DNA, the CDR3 is TGCGCCAGCAGCCCTGGGACAGGCGGCAATCAGCCCCAGCATTTT. This sequence encodes CASSPGTGGNQPQHF. The V call is TRBV5-1, the J call TRBJ1-5; 8 positions agree with TRBD1. With 4 bases clipped from V and 2 bases from J, the junction kept 5 bases outside the gene matches. The CDR3 is 15 amino acids. CDR1 and CDR2 from the germline V gene are SGHRS and YFSETQ.

This sequence joins TRBV29-1 and TRBJ1-1; D gene unclear. The CDR3 is 15 amino acids. Germline lookup yields CDR1 SQVTM and CDR2 ANQGSEA. Trimming took 4 bases from V and 1 from J, leaving 16 bases between them. In nucleotides, the CDR3 is TGCAGCGTTGGGTTAGATGGGTCTTCGAACACTGAAGCTTTCTTT. This sequence encodes CSVGLDGSSNTEAFF.

This clone was seen only a few times. The CDR3 protein is CASSYGKGSGGYTF. CDR3 DNA: TGTGCCAGCAGCTATGGGAAAGGGTCGGGCGGCTACACCTTC. The chain uses TRBV7-8 and TRBJ1-2; no reliable D call. The CDR3 consists of 14 residues. CDR1 SGHVS and CDR2 FQNEAQ come from the germline V gene. Trimming took 4 bases from V and 8 from J, leaving 17 bases between them.

The V and J genes are TRBV11-3 and TRBJ1-6, with TRBD1 matching over 8 bases. Germline loops: CDR1 SGHNT, CDR2 YENEEA. Trimming removed 1 base from V and 4 bases from J; junction bases left unmatched: 3. The CDR3 is made up of 16 amino acids. Written as DNA, the CDR3 is TGTGCCAGCAGCTTAGTGGACAGGGTGTATAATTCACCCCTCCACTTT. Protein sequence: CASSLVDRVYNSPLHF. The variable domain in full, with the rest retrieved from reference TRBV11-3 and TRBJ1-6, is EAGVVQSPRYKIIEKKQPVAFWCNPISGHNTLYWYLQNLGQGPELLIRYENEEAVDDSQLPKDRFSAERLKGVDSTLKIQPAELGDSAVYLCASSLVDRVYNSPLHFGNGTRLTVT.

The chain has TRBV4-1 and TRBJ1-1; D is perhaps TRBD1 (5 bases). Trimming removed 1 base from V and 5 bases from J, with 14 bases in between. Germline V lookup: CDR1 MGHRA, CDR2 YSYEKL. This CDR3 has 15 amino acids. The CDR3 DNA follows: TGCGCCAGCAGCCAAGTCGTCGGCGGGGGGACTGAAGCTTTCTTT. Its translation: CASSQVVGGGTEAFF.

J is TRBJ2-3 and V is TRBV7-3; D remains ambiguous. The germline CDR1 and CDR2 sequences are SGHTA and FQGTGA. This CDR3 is 15 amino acids long. V was cut by 2 bases and J by 0 bases, with 9 bases left in between. The CDR3 loop reads CASSLDGTSTDTQYF. The CDR3 DNA reads TGTGCCAGCAGCTTAGACGGAACTAGCACAGATACGCAGTATTTT.

The rearrangement links TRBV9 to TRBJ1-6, with D uncertain. This CDR3 region has 12 residues. The V gene lost 4 bases and the J gene lost 12 bases, with 11 bases spanning the gap. Germline CDR1 and CDR2: SGDLS and YYNGEE. The CDR3 coding sequence is TGTGCCAGCAGCCCTGGCCGAGGACCCCTCCACTTT. It yields the protein CASSPGRGPLHF.

The chain couples TRBV4-1 to TRBJ1-2; TRBD1 agrees at 9 bases. Germline assignment: CDR1 MGHRA and CDR2 YSYEKL. V shed 1 base and J 2 bases; nucleotides not matched to a gene: 5. The CDR3 consists of 16 residues. The CDR3 region is CASSQVRTGENYGYTF. In DNA, the CDR3 is TGCGCCAGCAGCCAAGTCAGGACAGGGGAGAACTATGGCTACACCTTC.

This clone appeared a single time. This chain links TRBV30 with TRBJ1-2; D may be TRBD1 (6 bases). Germline values: CDR1 GTSNPN, CDR2 SVGIG (reference sequence). V lost 5 bases, J lost 5 bases, and 15 bases lay in between. The CDR3 length is 13 residues. CDR3 residues: CAWGIGRGYGYTF. DNA for the CDR3: TGTGCCTGGGGTATCGGGAGGGGGTATGGCTACACCTTC. Looking up the rest from reference TRBV30 and TRBJ1-2 gives the full variable domain: SQTIHQWPATLVQPVGSPLSLECTVEGTSNPNLYWYRQAAGRGLQLLFYSVGIGQISSEVPQNLSASRPQDRQFILSSKKLLLSDSGFYLCAWGIGRGYGYTFGSGTRLTVV.

This clone was found a few times. The rearrangement joins TRBV29-1 to TRBJ2-7; 7 nucleotides line up with TRBD1. Unmatched junction bases numbered 4, after V lost 5 bases and J lost 0 bases. Germline CDR1 and CDR2: SQVTM and ANQGSEA. The CDR3 is 13 residues long. CDR3 residues: CSVSGTDSYEQYF. The CDR3 nucleotides read TGCAGCGTTTCCGGGACAGACTCCTACGAGCAGTACTTC.

This clone was observed a single time. The chain carries TRBV9 and TRBJ2-5, with D unresolved. V lost 0 bases and J lost 2, with 5 bases in between. Germline lookup yields CDR1 SGDLS and CDR2 YYNGEE. The CDR3 covers 13 residues. The CDR3 is CASSVEGQETQYF. The CDR3 nucleotides are TGTGCCAGCAGCGTAGAGGGTCAAGAGACCCAGTACTTC.

In its sample, this clone was seen once. V is TRBV13 and J is TRBJ2-3, with a tentative D call TRBD1 (5 bases). Germline V lookup: CDR1 PRHDT, CDR2 FYEKMQ (reference sequence). This CDR3 spans 12 amino acids. The V end was cut by 10 bases, the J end by 6 bases, with 14 bases between. The CDR3 is CATAWGRDTQYF. The CDR3 DNA reads as TGTGCCACCGCCTGGGGCCGGGATACGCAGTATTTT. The full variable domain, in which reference TRBV13 and TRBJ2-3 provide the parts outside the CDR3, is AAGVIQSPRHLIKEKRETATLKCYPIPRHDTVYWYQQGPGQDPQFLISFYEKMQSDKGSIPDRFSAQQFSDYHSELNMSSLELGDSALYFCATAWGRDTQYFGPGTRLTVL.

This clone was seen a few times. The chain is built from TRBV12-5 and TRBJ1-5; no definite D call. Germline CDR1 is LGHNT and CDR2 is FRNRAP. CDR3 length equals 13 residues. With 3 bases removed from V and 2 bases from J, the gap between germline ends came to 5 bases. The CDR3 reads CASGFTGNQPQHF. CDR3 DNA sequence: TGTGCTAGTGGTTTTACAGGCAATCAGCCCCAGCATTTT.

This chain links TRBV27 with TRBJ2-1; D unclear. This CDR3 comprises 11 residues. CDR1 and CDR2 (germline): MNHEY, SMNVEV (reference sequence). V dropped 9 bases and J dropped 14 bases, with 17 bases sitting between them. The CDR3 DNA is TGTGCCAGTGCATCACGGGCAGTCAAGTTCTTC. Its protein product is CASASRAVKFF.

The chain links TRBV5-1 to TRBJ2-5; D is unresolved. Germline V gene data show CDR1 as SGHRS and CDR2 as YFSETQ. The V end lost 9 bases, the J end lost 2 bases, and 11 bases lay between the germline ends. The length of the CDR3 is 12 residues. In DNA, the CDR3 is TGCGCCACCACGGGCGGACAAGAGACCCAGTACTTC. This translates into CATTGGQETQYF. Full variable domain (outside the CDR3, taken from reference TRBV5-1 and TRBJ2-5): KAGVTQTPRYLIKTRGQQVTLSCSPISGHRSVSWYQQTPGQGLQFLFEYFSETQRNKGNFPGRFSGRQFSNSRSEMNVSTLELGDSALYLCATTGGQETQYFGPGTRLLVL.

The chain is built from TRBV5-6 and TRBJ2-1; the D is unclear. V was cut by 0 bases and J by 5 bases, with 3 bases left in between. CDR1 and CDR2 from the germline V gene are SGHDT and YYEEEE. This CDR3 is built from 12 residues. The CDR3 DNA sequence: TGTGCCAGCAGCTTGGGGGACAATGAGCAGTTCTTC. Translating gives CASSLGDNEQFF.

CDR3 residues: CASSGGTVGTQYF. For the CDR3, the DNA is TGTGCCAGCAGCGGAGGGACAGTTGGGACCCAGTACTTC. This rearrangement joins TRBV13 to TRBJ2-5, with a possible D match to TRBD1 (7 bases). The CDR3 runs 13 residues. Germline CDR1 is PRHDT and CDR2 is FYEKMQ (reference sequence). With 5 bases removed from V and 7 bases from J, the gap between germline ends came to 14 bases.

The chain is built from TRBV9 and TRBJ2-7, with unresolved D. Trimming removed 4 bases from V and 6 bases from J, with 11 bases in between. The germline V gene has CDR1 SGDLS and CDR2 YYNGEE. The CDR3 is made up of 12 amino acids. CDR3 in amino acids: CASSPRPGEQYF. DNA for the CDR3: TGTGCCAGCAGCCCGAGACCGGGCGAGCAGTACTTC.

This clone showed up many times. The gene calls are TRBV4-1 and TRBJ1-5; D gene uncertain. This CDR3 contains 17 residues. CDR1 MGHRA and CDR2 YSYEKL come from the germline V gene. V lost 3 bases and J lost 0, with 15 bases in between. CDR3 residues: CASSHYPAGDSNQPQHF. The DNA for the CDR3 is TGCGCCAGCAGCCATTACCCCGCGGGAGATAGCAATCAGCCCCAGCATTTT.

The chain is built from TRBV13 and TRBJ1-1; a possible D gene is TRBD1 (6 bases). CDR1 is PRHDT and CDR2 is FYEKMQ in the germline V gene (reference sequence). The ends were cut back, 0 bases at V and 6 bases at J, with 14 bases in the middle. The CDR3 has 15 residues. The CDR3 DNA reads as TGTGCCAGCAGCTTAGGGGCAGGGGAGGGTCCTGAAGCTTTCTTT. Its protein product is CASSLGAGEGPEAFF.

The chain carries TRBV4-1 and TRBJ2-6, with TRBD2 identical over 7 bases. Germline V gene sequence: CDR1 MGHRA, CDR2 YSYEKL. V lost 5 bases, J lost 0 bases, and 1 base stayed unmatched. The CDR3 consists of 15 residues. As DNA, the CDR3 is TGCGCCAGCAGCGGGGGGGGCTCTGGGGCCAACGTCCTGACTTTC. The encoded protein is CASSGGGSGANVLTF.

This clone was detected only a few times. The V and J genes are TRBV29-1 and TRBJ2-3; D may correspond to TRBD1 or TRBD2 (5 bases each). The CDR3 has 12 amino acids. Trimming stripped 4 bases from V and 4 bases from J, with 9 bases between. Germline values: CDR1 SQVTM, CDR2 ANQGSEA. CDR3 amino acids: CSVGGMADTQYF. In nucleotides, the CDR3 is TGCAGCGTTGGGGGGATGGCAGATACGCAGTATTTT.

This chain uses TRBV25-1 with TRBJ1-2; TRBD1 aligns across 7 bases. The CDR3 extends over 11 amino acids. The germline V gene has CDR1 MGHDK and CDR2 SYGVNS. J gave up 8 bases and V 6 bases, and 3 bases lay outside the gene matches. The DNA of the CDR3 is TGTGCCAGCAGGGCAGGGGGAGGCTACACCTTC. Protein product: CASRAGGGYTF.